This is a list of T cell receptor beta chains from one sample in a study of T cell repertoires in cytomegalovirus infection. One entry per CDR3 protein, called by TCRdb with MiXCR from the reads. The sample has roughly 250,000 distinct CDR3 sequences, approximately 22% seen once. The sequenced sample was CD8+ T cells from PBMCs. The receptor set was obtained from a human donor in good health (CMV status not recorded). Some clones in this sample may be carry-over from other donors' samples. CDR3s include the opening cysteine and the closing phenylalanine or tryptophan. D genes are given only for firm matches. Some rows mark clone size as missing; the rest say once, few, many or name a class of expanded clone.

CDR3 protein	CDR3 DNA	V gene	J gene	clone size	D gene
CASSAMGEYGYGYTF	TGTGCCAGCAGTGCTATGGGGGAATACGGGTATGGCTACACCTTC	TRBV25-1	TRBJ1-2	few	.
CSARASWRGGPDTQYF	TGCAGTGCTAGGGCTAGCTGGCGGGGGGGACCTGATACGCAGTATTTT	TRBV20-1	TRBJ2-3	.	TRBD2
CATSRKQGDLYTGELFF	TGTGCCACCAGCAGAAAACAGGGGGACCTCTACACCGGGGAGCTGTTTTTT	TRBV15	TRBJ2-2	few	TRBD1
CASREAYGELNTEAFF	TGCGCCAGCAGGGAGGCTTACGGGGAACTGAACACTGAAGCTTTCTTT	TRBV5-1	TRBJ1-1	.	.
CASSILDRQTDTQYF	TGTGCCAGCAGCATCTTGGACAGGCAAACAGATACGCAGTATTTT	TRBV7-8	TRBJ2-3	many	TRBD1
CASSFPGTVEKLFF	TGTGCCAGCAGCTTCCCCGGGACAGTGGAGAAACTGTTTTTT	TRBV12-3/TRBV12-4	TRBJ1-4	few	TRBD1
CASRLGDTQYF	TGTGCCAGCAGACTAGGAGATACGCAGTATTTT	TRBV6-1	TRBJ2-3	many	.
CASSYGVIGELFF	TGTGCCAGCAGTTACGGGGTTATCGGGGAGCTGTTTTTT	TRBV12-3/TRBV12-4	TRBJ2-2	few	.
CSAIFDPATNEKLFF	TGCAGTGCTATCTTTGACCCTGCAACTAATGAAAAACTGTTTTTT	TRBV20-1	TRBJ1-4	.	.
CASRRLQGADFTDTQYF	TGTGCCAGCAGGAGATTACAGGGGGCGGATTTCACAGATACGCAGTATTTT	TRBV2	TRBJ2-3	.	TRBD1
CASSLEGDSLEQYF	TGTGCCAGCAGCTTAGAAGGAGATTCGCTCGAGCAGTACTTC	TRBV7-6	TRBJ2-7	few	.
CASSRGGGDYNEQFF	TGTGCCAGCAGCCGGGGGGGCGGGGATTACAATGAGCAGTTCTTC	TRBV7-8	TRBJ2-1	.	TRBD2
CSAFQGVRPNWNSPLHF	TGCAGTGCTTTTCAGGGGGTGCGCCCGAATTGGAATTCACCCCTCCACTTT	TRBV20-1	TRBJ1-6	.	TRBD1
CSVGVSASEQYF	TGCAGCGTTGGGGTGTCCGCATCCGAGCAGTACTTC	TRBV29-1	TRBJ2-7	many	.
CASSLNGGSSYNEQFF	TGTGCCAGCAGCTTAAATGGGGGGAGCTCCTACAATGAGCAGTTCTTC	TRBV7-3	TRBJ2-1	many	.
CASSPRERRETQYF	TGCGCCAGCAGCCCCCGAGAGAGAAGGGAGACCCAGTACTTC	TRBV4-1	TRBJ2-5	.	.
CASSLVGQHHDEQFF	TGTGCCAGCAGCTTAGTTGGTCAACACCACGATGAGCAGTTCTTC	TRBV7-2	TRBJ2-1	many	.
CASSWDEKNIQYF	TGCGCCAGCAGCTGGGACGAAAAAAACATTCAGTACTTC	TRBV5-1	TRBJ2-4	.	.
CASSFRDSHTGYTF	TGTGCCAGCAGTTTCCGGGACAGCCACACCGGCTACACCTTC	TRBV28	TRBJ1-2	.	TRBD1
CATSDLFGLDTQYF	TGTGCCACCAGTGATTTATTTGGGTTGGATACGCAGTATTTT	TRBV24-1	TRBJ2-3	.	.
CSVEDPTANTEAFF	TGCAGCGTTGAAGATCCCACAGCGAACACTGAAGCTTTCTTT	TRBV29-1	TRBJ1-1	.	.
CASQDRSYEQYF	TGTGCCAGCCAGGACAGATCCTACGAGCAGTACTTC	TRBV2	TRBJ2-7	.	.
CATSRDRSTGELFF	TGTGCCACCAGCAGAGATCGATCCACCGGGGAGCTGTTTTTT	TRBV15	TRBJ2-2	.	.
CASSVGMIAGDYTDEYF	TGTGCCAGCAGCGTAGGCATGATAGCGGGGGACTACACAGATGAGTATTTT	TRBV9	TRBJ2-3	.	TRBD2
CASSKSGQVDYEQYF	TGTGCCAGCTCCAAGTCGGGACAGGTCGACTACGAGCAGTACTTC	TRBV18	TRBJ2-7	few	TRBD1
CASTESEDSTDTQYF	TGTGCCAGCACCGAATCGGAAGATAGCACAGATACGCAGTATTTT	TRBV25-1	TRBJ2-3	.	.
CASSDSTTDTQYF	TGTGCCAGCAGTGACTCCACCACAGATACGCAGTATTTT	TRBV7-8	TRBJ2-3	many	.
CASSRTRTSGGRRETQYF	TGTGCCAGCAGTCGTACCCGGACTAGCGGGGGTCGTCGTGAGACCCAGTACTTC	TRBV6-1	TRBJ2-5	.	TRBD2
CATSRVLWDQEAFF	TGTGCCACCAGCAGAGTTCTTTGGGACCAGGAAGCTTTCTTT	TRBV15	TRBJ1-1	.	.
CASSFYSRQAEAFF	TGTGCCAGCAGTTTCTACTCCCGACAGGCGGAAGCTTTCTTT	TRBV12-3/TRBV12-4	TRBJ1-1	.	.
CASSQQGWDTQYF	TGTGCCAGCAGTCAACAGGGGTGGGATACGCAGTATTTT	TRBV6-6	TRBJ2-3	few	TRBD1
CASSLGRGGGVRTEAFF	TGTGCCAGCAGCTTAGGACGGGGGGGGGGAGTTAGAACTGAAGCTTTCTTT	TRBV7-2	TRBJ1-1	many	.
CASSSNNEQFF	TGTGCCAGCAGCTCAAACAATGAGCAGTTCTTC	TRBV6-1	TRBJ2-1	few	.
CASSYPTSGTDNEQFF	TGTGCCAGCAGCTACCCCACTAGCGGGACCGACAATGAGCAGTTCTTC	TRBV7-8	TRBJ2-1	many	TRBD2
CASSSGRNNQPQHF	TGTGCCAGCAGCTCGGGACGGAACAATCAGCCCCAGCATTTT	TRBV13	TRBJ1-5	few	.
CASIGGQDSNQPQHF	TGTGCCAGCATCGGGGGACAGGATAGCAATCAGCCCCAGCATTTT	TRBV12-3/TRBV12-4	TRBJ1-5	many	TRBD1
CSAFSRDRTYEQYF	TGCAGTGCATTTTCCCGGGACAGGACCTACGAGCAGTACTTC	TRBV20-1	TRBJ2-7	once	TRBD1
CASSLVGGGQDTQYF	TGTGCCAGCAGTTTAGTAGGGGGGGGCCAAGATACGCAGTATTTT	TRBV28	TRBJ2-3	.	.
CASSSEQTSYNEQFF	TGTGCCAGCAGCTCAGAACAGACATCCTACAATGAGCAGTTCTTC	TRBV13	TRBJ2-1	.	.
CSARDASYYEQYF	TGCAGTGCTAGAGATGCGAGTTACTACGAGCAGTACTTC	TRBV20-1	TRBJ2-7	.	.
CASSLGVGVTEAFF	TGTGCCAGCAGCTTGGGGGTAGGGGTCACTGAAGCTTTCTTT	TRBV7-7	TRBJ1-1	many	.
CASSQQVSGELFF	TGCGCCAGCAGCCAACAGGTCTCCGGGGAGCTGTTTTTT	TRBV4-1	TRBJ2-2	.	.
CASSSLGGGVDTQYF	TGTGCCAGCAGTTCCCTAGGGGGAGGTGTGGATACGCAGTATTTT	TRBV6-2/TRBV6-3	TRBJ2-3	.	.
CSALTSGGGMAGELFF	TGCAGCGCTCTGACTAGCGGGGGGGGAATGGCCGGGGAGCTGTTTTTT	TRBV29-1	TRBJ2-2	.	TRBD2
CASSLVGGLYGYTF	TGCGCCAGCAGCTTGGTCGGGGGGCTCTATGGCTACACCTTC	TRBV5-1	TRBJ1-2	few	.
CSARESSGGINNEQFF	TGCAGTGCTAGAGAATCCTCAGGGGGAATAAACAATGAGCAGTTCTTC	TRBV20-1	TRBJ2-1	.	TRBD1
CSARELAGGSYEQYF	TGCAGTGCTAGAGAACTAGCGGGGGGCTCCTACGAGCAGTACTTC	TRBV20-1	TRBJ2-7	many	TRBD2
CASSFPGLVNGELFF	TGTGCCAGCAGCTTCCCTGGACTAGTGAACGGGGAGCTGTTTTTT	TRBV7-8	TRBJ2-2	many	TRBD2
CASSRDYEQYF	TGTGCCAGCAGCAGGGACTACGAGCAGTACTTC	TRBV7-2	TRBJ2-7	.	.